These 25 T cell receptor beta chains came from one sample sequenced in a study of T cells in Graves' hyperthyroidism and ophthalmopathy. What was amplified from RNA transcripts were TCR beta CDR3 regions. An initial round of RT-PCR targeting the TCR CDR3 relied on the HTBI primer set. TCRdb called the multiplex PCR reads again in MiXCR, with one record for every CDR3 protein. The sample lists around 450,000 distinct CDR3 sequences, approximately 13% seen once, with 5% to 6% in the top ten. The sequencing sample was made of blood. The receptors here all came from a young woman with Graves' hyperthyroidism.

This clonotype was counted a few times. The chain links TRBV2 to TRBJ1-3; tentatively, D is TRBD1 (5 bases). Germline CDR1 SNHLY, CDR2 FYNNEI. V shed 10 bases and J shed 0 bases, with 16 bases lying between them. The CDR3 extends over 15 amino acids. The CDR3 spells CATRGAGSSGNTIYF. The CDR3 nucleotides are TGTGCCACTCGAGGGGCAGGGAGCTCTGGAAACACCATATATTTT. Using reference TRBV2 and TRBJ1-3 for the parts outside the CDR3, the full variable domain is EPEVTQTPSHQVTQMGQEVILRCVPISNHLYFYWYRQILGQKVEFLVSFYNNEISEKSEIFDDQFSVERPDGSNFTLKIRSTKLEDSAMYFCATRGAGSSGNTIYFGEGSWLTVV.

This CDR3 reads CASSQTGGYTEAFF. In DNA form, the CDR3 reads TGTGCCAGCAGTCAGACAGGGGGCTATACTGAAGCTTTCTTT. This sequence joins TRBV12-3 or TRBV12-4 and TRBJ1-1; 10 nucleotides align to TRBD1. V was clipped by 5 bases and J by 5 bases; unmatched bases: 5. The CDR3 loop spans 14 amino acids.

The sample holds many counts of this clonotype. The gene calls are TRBV12-3 or TRBV12-4 and TRBJ2-1; 10 nucleotides align to TRBD2. Losses at the gene ends were 5 bases for V and 4 bases for J; bases not matched to a gene: 8. The CDR3 totals 16 residues. The CDR3 protein is CASSPTGTSVYNEQFF. The CDR3 DNA reads as TGTGCCAGCAGTCCAACCGGGACTAGCGTTTACAATGAGCAGTTCTTC.

This clonotype has just a few counts. The gene calls are TRBV7-9 and TRBJ1-2; no clear D. CDR1 is SEHNR, CDR2 FQNEAQ, per germline (reference sequence). The CDR3 totals 15 residues. V was pared by 5 bases and J by 6 bases, with 19 bases between. The CDR3: CASSVRTAGRNGYTF. CDR3 nucleotide sequence: TGTGCCAGCAGCGTACGGACGGCGGGCCGCAATGGCTACACCTTC.

This clonotype appeared many times. The V and J genes are TRBV5-1 and TRBJ2-7; 7 bases are a match to TRBD2. This CDR3 region has 16 residues. V lost 4 bases to trimming and J lost 4 bases; unmatched junction nucleotides: 14. CDR1 is SGHRS and CDR2 is YFSETQ in the germline V gene. CDR3 loop: CASSPARGTGGYEQYF. In DNA, the CDR3 is TGCGCCAGCAGCCCTGCCCGTGGGACGGGAGGATACGAGCAGTACTTC.

This clonotype was seen only a few times. This rearrangement joins TRBV5-8 to TRBJ2-3; TRBD2 agrees at 10 bases. The CDR3 is 17 residues long. The germline gives CDR1 SGHTS, CDR2 YDEGEE. V shed 0 bases, J shed 4 bases, and the junction held 8 bases outside the gene matches. CDR3 coding DNA: TGTGCCAGCAGCTTGGGAATAGCGGGAGGCCGTGCAGATACGCAGTATTTT. This sequence encodes CASSLGIAGGRADTQYF.

This clonotype was picked up a small number of times. The chain recombines TRBV18 with TRBJ2-3; D gene ambiguous. V gave up 2 bases and J gave up 6 bases, with 9 bases separating them. This CDR3 region has 13 residues. In germline, CDR1 is KGHSH, CDR2 LQKENI. CDR3 sequence: CASSPGNGDTQYF. CDR3 coding DNA: TGTGCCAGCTCACCAGGGAATGGGGATACGCAGTATTTT.

About this clonotype: With a much larger clone just one base away, this may be a read error. This chain uses TRBV24-1 with TRBJ2-3; 9 bases agree with TRBD2. The germline V gene encodes CDR1 KGHDR and CDR2 SFDVKD. The CDR3 contains 19 residues. CDR3 in DNA: TGTGCCACCAGTGATTTGATCCCTGGGCTAGCGGGGAGCACAGATAGGCAGTATTTT. It yields the protein CATSDLIPGLAGSTDRQYF.

This chain connects TRBV6-6 to TRBJ1-2; D call uncertain. Trimming removed 0 bases from V and 4 bases from J, with 9 bases in between. This CDR3 is built from 14 residues. The germline CDR1 and CDR2 sequences are MNHNY and SVGAGI (reference sequence). CDR3 sequence reads: CASSYSRLSYGYTF. For the CDR3, the DNA is TGTGCCAGCAGTTACTCGAGACTGAGCTATGGCTACACCTTC.

This clonotype was recorded many times. CDR3 coding DNA: TGTGCCAGTAGTCTAACAGTCTCCTACGAGCAGTACTTC. This codes for CASSLTVSYEQYF. The chain combines TRBV19 with TRBJ2-7; D is unclear. Germline values: CDR1 LNHDA, CDR2 SQIVND (reference sequence). V gave up 5 bases and J gave up 0 bases, with 8 bases separating them. The CDR3 has 13 amino acids.

This clonotype turned up a few times. Its ends do not fully match the called genes, so a read error is possible. The chain has TRBV12-3 or TRBV12-4 and TRBJ2-1, with TRBD2 matching over 10 bases. The CDR3 is made up of 20 amino acids. The CDR3, as DNA: TGTGCCAGTAAGAGTACCCTAGCGGGAGTTAGGGGCAGTTCCTACAATGAGCAGCTCTTC. Amino acid sequence: CASKSTLAGVRGSSYNEQLF.

This clonotype was counted at least ten times. The V call is TRBV11-1, the J call TRBJ1-6; 11 bases match TRBD1. Germline CDR1 reads SGHAT; CDR2 reads FQDESV (reference sequence). J lost 7 bases, V lost 5 bases, and 4 bases had no gene match. The CDR3 contains 15 residues. The chain's CDR3 is CASSAWTGGNSPLHF. The CDR3 DNA follows: TGTGCCAGCAGCGCATGGACAGGGGGCAATTCACCCCTCCACTTT.

This clonotype was seen at least ten times. The chain recombines TRBV20-1 with TRBJ1-1; unclear D gene. The CDR3 consists of 13 residues. Germline loops: CDR1 DFQATT, CDR2 SNEGSKA (reference sequence). The V and J ends lost 0 bases and 5 bases respectively, with 10 bases between them. Written as DNA, the CDR3 is TGCAGTGCTAGAGATCTCAGAGGTACTGAAGCTTTCTTT. Translation: CSARDLRGTEAFF.

This clonotype was counted many times. The V and J genes are TRBV29-1 and TRBJ2-6; the D is unclear. V dropped 6 bases and J dropped 0 bases, with 6 bases sitting between them. The CDR3 loop spans 13 amino acids. From germline, CDR1 is SQVTM and CDR2 ANQGSEA. CDR3: CSVSSSGANVLTF. The CDR3 DNA reads as TGCAGCGTCAGTAGCTCTGGGGCCAACGTCCTGACTTTC.

The table lists this clonotype with many counts. The V call is TRBV5-1, the J call TRBJ2-1; D perhaps matches TRBD2 (6 bases). This CDR3 region has 15 residues. Germline CDR1 is SGHRS and CDR2 is YFSETQ. With 5 bases removed from V and 0 bases from J, the gap between germline ends came to 12 bases. CDR3 sequence reads: CASRPGTGSYNEQFF. The CDR3 DNA is TGCGCCAGCAGGCCCGGGACTGGCTCCTACAATGAGCAGTTCTTC.

Many counts were recorded for this clonotype. The chain links TRBV7-9 to TRBJ2-7; TRBD2 matches 8 bases. The junction had 18 bases not matched to a gene; V was cut back by 4 bases and J by 7 bases. Germline loops: CDR1 SEHNR, CDR2 FQNEAQ (reference sequence). CDR3 length: 17 residues. The CDR3 nucleotides are TGTGCCAGCAGCTACCCGGGGGGGCATCGGGCTCTCGAAGAGCAGTACTTC. Translating gives CASSYPGGHRALEEQYF.

The chain couples TRBV6-5 to TRBJ2-2; D not certain. V shed 5 bases and J shed 5 bases, with 6 bases lying between them. CDR3 length: 12 amino acids. CDR1 and CDR2 from the germline V gene are MNHEY and SVGAGI. The CDR3 reads CASSRPTGELFF. Here the CDR3 DNA reads TGTGCCAGCAGTAGACCAACCGGGGAGCTGTTTTTT.

This clonotype was seen a single time. This may arise from a read error, as a much more abundant clone is one base away. This chain uses TRBV3-1 with TRBJ1-3, with D unclear. Germline-derived CDR1 and CDR2 are LGHDT and YNNKEL (reference sequence). The length of the CDR3 is 15 residues. V was pared by 1 base and J by 0 bases, with 7 bases between. CDR3 residues: CASSQVQSSGNTIYF. CDR3 coding DNA: TGTGCCAGCAGCCAAGTCCAGAGCTCTGGAAACACCATATATTTT. The entire variable domain, with the rest obtained from reference TRBV3-1 and TRBJ1-3, is as follows: DTAVSQTPKYLVTQMGNDKSIKCEQNLGHDTMYWYKQDSKKFLKIMFSYNNKELIINETVPNRFSPKSPDKAHLNLHINSLELGDSAVYFCASSQVQSSGNTIYFGEGSWLTVV.

The chain has TRBV7-3 and TRBJ2-3, with TRBD1 matching over 10 bases. Germline V gives CDR1 SGHTA, CDR2 FQGTGA. The CDR3 extends over 15 amino acids. The V gene end was trimmed by 6 bases and the J gene end by 4 bases; junction bases not matched to a gene: 7. CDR3 sequence: CASSFGTGVSDTQYF. In nucleotides, the CDR3 is TGTGCCAGCAGTTTTGGGACAGGGGTATCAGATACGCAGTATTTT.

In this sample, this clonotype turned up many times. The V and J genes are TRBV11-1 and TRBJ2-1; D is perhaps TRBD1 (7 bases). The ends were cut back, 5 bases at V and 5 bases at J, with 19 bases in the middle. Germline V gives CDR1 SGHAT, CDR2 FQDESV (reference sequence). This CDR3 is built from 16 residues. CDR3 protein: CASSPFRGETNNEQFF. The CDR3 DNA reads TGTGCCAGCAGCCCTTTCAGGGGGGAGACTAACAATGAGCAGTTCTTC.

This clonotype has just a few counts. V is TRBV5-1 and J is TRBJ2-2; D unclear. This CDR3 has 14 residues. The germline CDR1 and CDR2 sequences are SGHRS and YFSETQ. V lost 0 bases to trimming and J lost 8 bases, with 11 bases between them. The CDR3 DNA is TGCGCCAGCAGCTTGGATCCCGAGGCTGGGGAGCTGTTTTTT. Translating it yields CASSLDPEAGELFF. Filled out from reference TRBV5-1 and TRBJ2-2, the complete variable domain reads KAGVTQTPRYLIKTRGQQVTLSCSPISGHRSVSWYQQTPGQGLQFLFEYFSETQRNKGNFPGRFSGRQFSNSRSEMNVSTLELGDSALYLCASSLDPEAGELFFGEGSRLTVL.

The rearrangement uses TRBV9 and TRBJ1-6, with a tentative D call TRBD1 (5 bases). The germline CDR1 and CDR2 sequences are SGDLS and YYNGEE. CDR3 length: 14 amino acids. The V and J ends lost 6 bases and 5 bases respectively, with 12 bases between them. CDR3: CASNRGGDNSPLHF. DNA for the CDR3: TGTGCCAGCAACCGGGGAGGGGATAATTCACCCCTCCACTTT.

Regarding this clonotype: Its ends do not fully match the called genes, so a read error is possible. This chain links TRBV2 with TRBJ2-5, with D perhaps TRBD1 or TRBD2 (5 bases each). The germline V gene encodes CDR1 SNHLY and CDR2 FYNNEI. The CDR3 sequence is 12 residues long. The CDR3 loop reads CANSEGEETQYF. The CDR3 bases are TGTGCCAACAGTGAAGGGGAGGAGACCCAGTACTTC.

This clonotype was seen at least ten times. The chain uses TRBV28 and TRBJ2-4; no definite D call. Trimming took 1 base from V and 2 from J, leaving 12 bases between them. Germline CDR1 reads MDHEN; CDR2 reads SYDVKM. This CDR3 contains 16 residues. CDR3: CASSLSLLGTKNIQYF. The CDR3 coding sequence is TGTGCCAGCAGTTTATCTTTGCTCGGAACCAAAAACATTCAGTACTTC.

The CDR3 nucleotides read TGTGCCAGCAGCTTAGGGTCCCGCACTGAAGCTTTCTTT. Translation: CASSLGSRTEAFF. J is TRBJ1-1 and V is TRBV7-6; D unclear. The CDR3 is 13 residues long. V was clipped by 1 base and J by 4 bases, with 7 bases between them. Germline CDR1 reads SGHVS; CDR2 reads FNYEAQ.